Each of the 15 T cell receptor beta chains below was sequenced from the same sample in a study of metastatic and nonmetastatic thyroid tumors. With MiXCR, TCRdb called clones anew from the PCR reads. This table holds more than 85,000 clones, over 8.5% found once. Treatment of any kind had been given to no patient before thyroid surgery. What was sequenced was blood. The receptors come from a female donor with papillary thyroid cancer or a benign thyroid nodule (not recorded which). Some clones in this sample may be carry-over from other donors' samples.

In this sample, this clone turned up a few times. Possible read error: a much larger clone is one base away. The rearrangement uses TRBV2 and TRBJ1-2, with D perhaps matching TRBD1 (5 bases). Germline V gene data show CDR1 as SNHLY and CDR2 as FYNNEI. This CDR3 is built from 13 residues. The CDR3 loop reads CACSGGKGYGYTF. CDR3 in DNA: TGTGCCTGCAGCGGGGGAAAGGGGTATGGCTACACCTTC.

There are many counts of this clone. This chain links TRBV15 with TRBJ1-6; D may be TRBD1 (6 bases). The germline gives CDR1 LNHNV, CDR2 YYDKDF (reference sequence). Trimming shortened V by 0 bases and J by 6 bases, and 12 bases separated the two germline ends. CDR3 length: 16 residues. CDR3 DNA: TGTGCCACCAGCAGAGAAGGGACCAGGGGTAATTCACCCCTCCACTTT. It codes for CATSREGTRGNSPLHF.

The chain recombines TRBV2 with TRBJ2-3, with 12 bases identical to TRBD2. CDR3 length: 15 amino acids. Germline CDR1 SNHLY, CDR2 FYNNEI. V was pared by 6 bases and J by 4 bases, with 5 bases of the junction left unmatched. The CDR3 protein is CASRATSGGADTQYF. In DNA, the CDR3 is TGTGCCAGCAGGGCGACTAGCGGGGGCGCAGATACGCAGTATTTT.

At least ten counts were recorded for this clone. The chain uses TRBV5-1 and TRBJ1-1, with D perhaps TRBD1 (5 bases). Deletions cut 1 base from V and 4 bases from J, with 11 bases between. Germline loops: CDR1 SGHRS, CDR2 YFSETQ. The CDR3 is 14 amino acids. CDR3 nucleotide sequence: TGCGCCAGCAGCTTGTCTCAGGGATCCACTGAAGCTTTCTTT. It is translated as CASSLSQGSTEAFF.

J is TRBJ1-2 and V is TRBV2; 11 nucleotides align to TRBD1. The CDR3 totals 14 residues. The trim removed 4 bases at V and 8 bases at J, leaving 6 bases unmatched. CDR1 is SNHLY, CDR2 FYNNEI, per germline. The CDR3 region is CASSVGQGAQGYTF. For the CDR3, the DNA is TGTGCCAGCAGTGTTGGACAGGGGGCGCAAGGCTACACCTTC.

This clone was counted only a few times. A much larger clone lies a single base off, so this may be a read error. Since no conserved phenylalanine or tryptophan closes the CDR3, a read error is the likely cause. The CDR3 protein is CASSVEDSYNEQFL. CDR3 sequence (DNA): TGTGCCAGCAGCGTCGAGGACAGCTACAATGAGCAGTTCCTC. The chain uses TRBV11-2 and TRBJ2-1, with a tentative D call TRBD1 (6 bases). Trimming shortened V by 5 bases and J by 3 bases, and 11 bases separated the two germline ends. The CDR3 is 14 residues long. Per the germline V gene, CDR1 is SGHAT and CDR2 is FQNNGV.

The V and J genes are TRBV3-1 and TRBJ2-7, with 8 bases fitting TRBD1. This CDR3 contains 16 residues. Trimming at V came to 4 bases and at J to 2 bases, leaving 10 bases not matched to a gene. Germline V gene lookup returns CDR1 LGHDT and CDR2 YNNKEL (reference sequence). The CDR3 coding sequence is TGTGCCAGCAGCCCAGCCGGTTGGGGACAGGCCTACGAGCAGTACTTC. This codes for CASSPAGWGQAYEQYF.

This clone has at least ten counts. The CDR3 DNA sequence: TGTGCCATCAGGGACAGCTTGGCCTCACCCCTCCACTTT. This sequence encodes CAIRDSLASPLHF. The gene calls are TRBV10-3 and TRBJ1-6; TRBD1 might be the D (6 bases). Germline V lookup: CDR1 ENHRY, CDR2 SYGVKD. The CDR3 covers 13 residues. Between the trimmed V and J ends, which lost 6 bases and 10 bases, there was a span of 13 bases.

This clone was recorded at least ten times. Within the sample, other DNA sequences also encode this same CDR3. The genes are TRBV2 and TRBJ2-3, with D perhaps being TRBD1 or TRBD2 (6 bases each). Germline loops: CDR1 SNHLY, CDR2 FYNNEI. The CDR3 is 17 amino acids. V lost 7 bases, J lost 2 bases, and 22 bases lay in between. The CDR3 sequence: CASTLDGGYLNTDTQYF. CDR3 nucleotides: TGTGCCAGCACTCTCGACGGGGGCTATCTTAACACAGATACGCAGTATTTT. Together with reference TRBV2 and TRBJ2-3, the CDR3 gives the full variable domain: EPEVTQTPSHQVTQMGQEVILRCVPISNHLYFYWYRQILGQKVEFLVSFYNNEISEKSEIFDDQFSVERPDGSNFTLKIRSTKLEDSAMYFCASTLDGGYLNTDTQYFGPGTRLTVL.

There are many counts of this clone. The chain combines TRBV9 with TRBJ2-3; D remains unclear. The V and J ends lost 1 base and 3 bases respectively, with 6 bases between them. CDR1 and CDR2 (germline): SGDLS, YYNGEE. The CDR3 is made up of 13 amino acids. This CDR3 reads CASSVIGTDTQYF. The CDR3 DNA is TGTGCCAGCAGCGTAATTGGGACAGATACGCAGTATTTT.

This clone appeared many times. The V call is TRBV5-1, the J call TRBJ2-5, with D perhaps TRBD2 (5 bases). CDR3 size: 13 residues. The germline CDR1 and CDR2 sequences are SGHRS and YFSETQ. Trimming removed 1 base from V and 2 bases from J, with 6 bases in between. CDR3 DNA sequence: TGCGCCAGCAGCTTGCCGGGACAAGAGACCCAGTACTTC. Translation: CASSLPGQETQYF.

This clone appeared many times. The V call is TRBV11-2, the J call TRBJ1-5; 7 positions agree with TRBD1. The CDR3 length is 14 residues. J was trimmed by 4 bases and V by 2 bases; bases with no gene match: 2. CDR1 is SGHAT and CDR2 is FQNNGV in the germline V gene. This CDR3 reads CASSLQGGNQPQHF. The CDR3 nucleotides are TGTGCCAGCAGCTTACAGGGGGGGAATCAGCCCCAGCATTTT. Looking up the rest from reference TRBV11-2 and TRBJ1-5 gives the full variable domain: EAGVAQSPRYKIIEKRQSVAFWCNPISGHATLYWYQQILGQGPKLLIQFQNNGVVDDSQLPKDRFSAERLKGVDSTLKIQPAKLEDSAVYLCASSLQGGNQPQHFGDGTRLSIL.

This clone was observed many times. The chain is built from TRBV7-2 and TRBJ1-3; maybe TRBD1 (5 bases). V was trimmed by 7 bases and J by 3 bases, leaving 16 bases between them. CDR3 length equals 15 residues. Germline CDR1 and CDR2: SGHTA and FQGNSA. CDR3 protein: CASTGGVDFGNTIYF. The CDR3 coding sequence is TGTGCCAGCACGGGGGGGGTTGACTTTGGAAACACCATATATTTT.

This clone was found many times. V and J are TRBV5-5 and TRBJ2-7; tentatively, D is TRBD2 (5 bases). V dropped 0 bases and J dropped 2 bases, with 6 bases sitting between them. The CDR3 contains 13 residues. Germline CDR1 is SGHKS and CDR2 is YYEKEE (reference sequence). The CDR3 region has the DNA TGTGCCAGCAGCTTGGCCGGGACCTACGAGCAGTACTTC. Translated: CASSLAGTYEQYF.

This clone was detected ten times or more. This rearrangement joins TRBV6-1 to TRBJ2-1, with D possibly matching TRBD1 (5 bases). CDR1 and CDR2 from the germline V gene are MNHNS and SASEGT. The CDR3 runs to 11 residues. The V and J ends lost 9 bases and 9 bases respectively, with 12 bases between them. The CDR3 spells CASRGRREQFF. The CDR3 DNA follows: TGTGCCAGTAGGGGAAGACGTGAGCAGTTCTTC.